Below are 23 T cell receptor beta chains sequenced from a single sample in a study of CD8+CD57+ T cells in acquired aplastic anemia. Genomic DNA, serving as template, underwent TCR beta VDJ and CDR3 profiling. TCRdb itself ran the reads through MiXCR, one entry per CDR3 protein. The sample holds about 190,000 distinct CDR3 sequences, 54% seen once. The specimen sequenced was sorted CD4+, CD8+, or CD8+CD57+ T cells (not recorded which) from PBMCs. The receptors were gathered from a human donor in good health, serving as a control.

This clonotype was detected ten times or more. CDR3 nucleotides: TGTGCCAGCAGACCCCGGGAGACAGGGGAGAACTCACCCCTCCACTTT. Translation gives CASRPRETGENSPLHF. This chain uses TRBV6-5 with TRBJ1-6; 8 bases agree with TRBD1. This CDR3 spans 16 amino acids. Germline V lookup: CDR1 MNHEY, CDR2 SVGAGI. The V gene end was trimmed by 6 bases and the J gene end by 10 bases; junction bases not matched to a gene: 14.

This clonotype was seen at least ten times. The chain carries TRBV5-6 and TRBJ2-7; D is unresolved. The CDR3 is made up of 16 amino acids. V was clipped by 4 bases and J by 6 bases, with 23 bases between them. CDR1 is SGHDT and CDR2 is YYEEEE in the germline V gene. The CDR3 DNA is TGTGCCAGCAGCATTGGGTGGCAGTGGCGTTTCCTCGAGCAGTACTTC. It specifies CASSIGWQWRFLEQYF.

The rearrangement links TRBV7-9 to TRBJ2-1; D could derive from TRBD1 or TRBD2 (6 bases each). Deletions cut 4 bases from V and 9 bases from J, with 10 bases between. The CDR3 length is 12 residues. Germline V gene lookup returns CDR1 SEHNR and CDR2 FQNEAQ (reference sequence). In nucleotides, the CDR3 is TGTGCCAGCAGCTACAGGGAGGCTGAGCAGTTCTTC. It is translated as CASSYREAEQFF.

This clonotype was recorded at least ten times. This sequence joins TRBV19 and TRBJ1-1; possibly TRBD1 for D (5 bases). The CDR3 is made up of 18 amino acids. Per germline, CDR1 LNHDA and CDR2 SQIVND (reference sequence). The germline V and J ends were trimmed by 3 bases and 3 bases, with 23 bases remaining between them. The CDR3 DNA is TGTGCCAGTAGTATTGATCGCAGGGCCCGCCCGGAAGACACTGAAGCTTTCTTT. It encodes CASSIDRRARPEDTEAFF.

Concerning this clonotype itself: The CDR3 end shows no conserved phenylalanine or tryptophan, and so a read error is likely. The chain joins TRBV5-1 to TRBJ1-1; a possible D gene is TRBD1 (6 bases). The germline CDR1 and CDR2 sequences are SGHRS and YFSETQ. This CDR3 is built from 13 residues. The chain's CDR3 is CASSEDRNTEAFL. DNA of the CDR3: TGTGCCAGCAGCGAGGACAGGAACACTGAAGCTTTCCTT.

The V and J genes are TRBV6-6 and TRBJ1-4; a weak D match, TRBD1 (5 bases). The CDR3 is 16 residues long. V lost 0 bases and J 8 bases, leaving 16 bases between the germline ends. Germline CDR1 is MNHNY and CDR2 is SVGAGI (reference sequence). CDR3 amino acids: CASSYSFGGSNEKLFF. The CDR3 nucleotides read TGTGCCAGCAGTTACTCGTTCGGGGGTTCAAACGAAAAACTGTTTTTT.

This clonotype was counted at least ten times. This chain joins TRBV5-6 and TRBJ2-6, with a possible D match to TRBD1 (6 bases). Per the germline V gene, CDR1 is SGHDT and CDR2 is YYEEEE. CDR3 length equals 19 residues. The ends were cut back, 3 bases at V and 0 bases at J, with 19 bases in the middle. In nucleotides, the CDR3 is TGTGCCAGCAGCTGGACGGACAGCGGACTTACCTCTGGGGCCAACGTCCTGACTTTC. This gives the protein CASSWTDSGLTSGANVLTF.

The genes are TRBV24-1 and TRBJ2-3; D call uncertain. CDR1 is KGHDR, CDR2 SFDVKD, per germline. CDR3 length: 14 amino acids. Trimming left V 0 bases short and J 3 bases short, with 6 bases between. CDR3 residues: CATSDLLMTDTQYF. CDR3 nucleotides: TGTGCCACCAGTGATTTGCTTATGACAGATACGCAGTATTTT.

The J gene is TRBJ2-3, the V gene TRBV10-3, with no clear D. The germline V gene has CDR1 ENHRY and CDR2 SYGVKD. V shed 3 bases and J shed 6 bases, with 7 bases lying between them. This CDR3 has 12 amino acids. CDR3 loop: CAISDIIDTQYF. Here the CDR3 DNA reads TGTGCCATCAGTGATATTATTGATACGCAGTATTTT.

V is TRBV7-6 and J is TRBJ2-1; 9 positions match TRBD2. V trimming: 6 bases; J trimming: 15 bases; junction bases outside the gene matches: 18. The CDR3 consists of 15 residues. CDR1 is SGHVS, CDR2 FNYEAQ, per germline. The DNA for the CDR3 is TGTGCCAGCAGTTCGATAGCGGGGGTTCCGGTCGAGTGGTTCTTC. Residues: CASSSIAGVPVEWFF. Together with reference TRBV7-6 and TRBJ2-1, the CDR3 gives the full variable domain: GAGVSQSPRYKVTKRGQDVALRCDPISGHVSLYWYRQALGQGPEFLTYFNYEAQQDKSGLPNDRFSAERPEGSISTLTIQRTEQRDSAMYRCASSSIAGVPVEWFFGPGTRLTVL.

As for this clonotype: Germline and junction disagree at one end, which may indicate a read error. This chain joins TRBV5-1 and TRBJ1-1; D is ambiguous. The CDR3 spans 14 residues. Germline V gene data show CDR1 as SGHRS and CDR2 as YFSETQ. The CDR3 DNA reads TGTGCCAGCAGCAAAGACAAGGCGAACACTGAAGCTCTCTTT. Translation: CASSKDKANTEALF.

This clonotype has a handful of counts. The rearrangement links TRBV4-1 to TRBJ1-3; possible D gene TRBD1, 6 bases. The germline V gene encodes CDR1 MGHRA and CDR2 YSYEKL. This CDR3 is 20 amino acids long. The V end lost 3 bases, the J end lost 2 bases, and 26 bases lay between the germline ends. The CDR3 spells CASSHEDNLRGFEAGNTIYF. In DNA, the CDR3 is TGCGCCAGCAGCCACGAGGACAATCTCAGGGGCTTTGAGGCTGGAAACACCATATATTTT.

This clonotype was detected many times. J is TRBJ1-6 and V is TRBV10-3; 10 nucleotides match TRBD1. The CDR3 has 16 residues. CDR1 ENHRY and CDR2 SYGVKD come from the germline V gene. The J segment lost 9 bases and the V segment lost 0 bases, leaving 5 bases of the junction unmatched. The CDR3 is CAISESQTGGASPLHF. Here the CDR3 DNA reads TGTGCCATCAGTGAGTCACAGACAGGGGGCGCTTCACCCCTCCACTTT.

In its sample, this clonotype was seen many times. This chain uses TRBV19 with TRBJ2-7; D gene unclear. Trimming removed 3 bases at V and 1 base at J, with 10 bases between. This CDR3 region has 14 residues. The V gene's germline CDR1 is LNHDA and CDR2 SQIVND (reference sequence). CDR3 in amino acids: CASSMEGFSYEQYF. The DNA for the CDR3 is TGTGCCAGTAGTATGGAAGGATTTTCCTACGAGCAGTACTTC.

About this clonotype itself: At one end the junction does not follow the germline gene, possibly because of a read error. The rearrangement links TRBV6-6 to TRBJ2-7, with D perhaps TRBD1 (6 bases). Germline CDR1 and CDR2: MNHNY and SVGAGI (reference sequence). This CDR3 is 16 amino acids long. DNA of the CDR3: TGCGCCAGCAGCCGACTCCCCGGACAGTCAACCTACGAGCAGTACTTC. Amino acids: CASSRLPGQSTYEQYF.

The chain is built from TRBV15 and TRBJ2-7; D call uncertain. Germline V lookup: CDR1 LNHNV, CDR2 YYDKDF (reference sequence). Trimming shortened V by 3 bases and J by 6 bases, and 9 bases separated the two germline ends. CDR3 length: 12 amino acids. The CDR3 reads CATSSYSGEQYF. CDR3 nucleotide sequence: TGTGCCACCAGCAGTTACTCGGGCGAGCAGTACTTC.

This clonotype was observed at least ten times. No DNA is shown, since the ends of the CDR3 on it are uncertain; the CDR3 is the one TCRdb lists. J is TRBJ1-1 and V is TRBV27. Including both end residues, the CDR3 is 14 amino acids long. Germline assignment: CDR1 MNHEY and CDR2 SMNVEV (reference sequence). The CDR3 sequence: CASSSSDYFPEAFF.

This clonotype has just one count. The rearrangement joins TRBV6-2 or TRBV6-3 to TRBJ2-5, with 7 bases matching TRBD1. Trimming at V came to 7 bases and at J to 5 bases, leaving 13 bases not matched to a gene. This CDR3 has 15 amino acids. CDR1 and CDR2 (germline): MNHEY, SVGEGT. This CDR3 is CASNPETGHGETQYF. The CDR3 region has the DNA TGTGCCAGCAACCCAGAGACAGGGCATGGGGAGACCCAGTACTTC.

This clonotype was observed at least ten times. The J gene is TRBJ2-5, the V gene TRBV30; TRBD2 agrees at 7 bases. This CDR3 is built from 14 residues. V trimming: 1 base; J trimming: 5 bases; junction bases outside the gene matches: 7. Germline V lookup: CDR1 GTSNPN, CDR2 SVGIG (reference sequence). The chain's CDR3 is CAWSGGGTSETQYF. CDR3 nucleotide sequence: TGTGCCTGGAGTGGGGGAGGGACGTCGGAGACCCAGTACTTC.

This clonotype appeared a few times. The chain carries TRBV28 and TRBJ1-2; 9 positions match TRBD1. Germline CDR1 and CDR2: MDHEN and SYDVKM. Unmatched junction bases numbered 6, after V lost 2 bases and J lost 8 bases. This CDR3 is 14 amino acids long. The CDR3 sequence: CASSLGDRVSGYTF. In DNA, the CDR3 is TGTGCCAGCAGTTTAGGGGACAGGGTAAGCGGCTACACCTTC.

The chain couples TRBV7-8 to TRBJ2-6, with D unclear. V gave up 3 bases and J gave up 5 bases, with 2 bases separating them. The CDR3 has 12 amino acids. Germline lookup yields CDR1 SGHVS and CDR2 FQNEAQ. The CDR3 loop reads CASSFWANVLTF. In DNA, the CDR3 is TGTGCCAGCAGCTTCTGGGCCAACGTCCTGACTTTC.

V gene TRBV2 combines with J gene TRBJ1-1; D is undetermined. V lost 6 bases and J 4 bases, leaving 12 bases between the germline ends. The CDR3 loop spans 13 amino acids. The germline CDR1 and CDR2 sequences are SNHLY and FYNNEI. As DNA, the CDR3 is TGTGCCAGCAGCACACTTCAAGGCACTGAAGCTTTCTTT. As protein: CASSTLQGTEAFF. The full variable domain, its missing parts supplied by reference TRBV2 and TRBJ1-1, is EPEVTQTPSHQVTQMGQEVILRCVPISNHLYFYWYRQILGQKVEFLVSFYNNEISEKSEIFDDQFSVERPDGSNFTLKIRSTKLEDSAMYFCASSTLQGTEAFFGQGTRLTVV.

The V gene is TRBV28, the J gene TRBJ2-7; TRBD1 matches 8 bases. This CDR3 has 13 residues. The V and J ends lost 9 bases and 2 bases, in that order; junction bases with no gene match: 6. Germline V gene data show CDR1 as MDHEN and CDR2 as SYDVKM. The CDR3: CASNRGLTYEQYF. The CDR3 nucleotides are TGTGCCAGTAACAGGGGGTTGACCTACGAGCAGTACTTC.